This T cell receptor (beta chain) was identified in a study of blood T cell repertoires in COVID-19. Study information: Acute and convalescent COVID-19 specimens originated in the United States, Italy and Spain. PBMCs, B-cell-depleted T cells, or T cells provided the cDNA or gDNA that made up the material.

In the original processing: Estimation of nucleated cell counts was performed using reference gene primer amplification. Generated by immunoSEQ multiplex PCR, the TCRdb table keeps only in-frame clones and is missing some. That table is the source of V, J and clone size, and D and trimming were worked out from the DNA. The profile shows about 120,000 clones, roughly three quarters of them singletons. Germline values: CDR1 SGHVS, CDR2 FNYEAQ. The ends lost 5 bases at V and 2 bases at J; junction bases unmatched: 8. The CDR3 loop spans 15 amino acids. The receptor was derived from a woman in her seventies with acute or convalescent COVID-19. The source material was peripheral blood. The chain joins TRBV7-6 to TRBJ2-7; 8 nucleotides match TRBD1. The CDR3 region is CASSKETGAAYEQYF. The CDR3 DNA sequence: TGTGCCAGCAGCAAAGAGACAGGGGCGGCCTACGAGCAGTACTTC.